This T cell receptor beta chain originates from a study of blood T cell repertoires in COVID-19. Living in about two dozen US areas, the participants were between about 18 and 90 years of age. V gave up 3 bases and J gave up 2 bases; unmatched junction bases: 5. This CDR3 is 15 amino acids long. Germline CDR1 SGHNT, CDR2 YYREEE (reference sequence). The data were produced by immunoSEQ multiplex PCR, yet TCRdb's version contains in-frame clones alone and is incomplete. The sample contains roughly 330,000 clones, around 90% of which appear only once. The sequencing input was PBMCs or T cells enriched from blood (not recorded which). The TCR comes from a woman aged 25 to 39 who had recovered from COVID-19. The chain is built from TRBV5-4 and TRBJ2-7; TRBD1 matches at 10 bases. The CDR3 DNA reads TGTGCCAGCAGCTCACGAGGACAGGGGGCCTACGAGCAGTACTTC. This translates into CASSSRGQGAYEQYF.